This entry is about one T cell receptor (beta chain). Its antigen is unknown. Libraries were prepared by immunoSEQ multiplex PCR; TCRdb keeps only in-frame clonotypes and omits some of them. The profile shows about 530,000 clones, 75% to 80% of them singletons. Trimming took 2 bases from V and 2 from J; bases not matched to a gene: 10. CDR3 length equals 16 residues. Germline CDR1 SGHRS, CDR2 YFSETQ. This sample was taken from a study of shared clonotypes between healthy human individuals. Points from the study as a whole: Donors were few, which limited the genetic and exposure-history diversity represented.

For unsorted samples, genomic DNA was extracted from roughly 95 million PBMCs. This TCR was recovered from a woman in her 40s in good health. Some clones in this sample may be carry-over from other donors' samples. The V gene is TRBV5-1, the J gene TRBJ2-7, with TRBD1 matching over 7 bases. The source material was PBMCs. CDR3 residues: CASSFGTADLTYEQYF. CDR3 sequence (DNA): TGCGCCAGCAGCTTCGGGACAGCCGATTTGACCTACGAGCAGTACTTC.